The clone carrying this T cell receptor (beta chain) was counted only a few times. Its target is not known. The data were taken from a study of post-analysis software for immune sequencing data. The study's findings and limits: Patients had higher frequencies than controls of roughly 5 TRBV segments, including TRBV5-6, TRBV5-1 and TRBV20-1.

This CDR3 is 11 amino acids long. CDR1 and CDR2 (germline): SQVTM, ANQGSEA. The germline V and J ends were trimmed by 6 bases and 4 bases, with 9 bases remaining between them. TCR beta cDNA libraries included unique molecular identifiers. TCRdb ran MiXCR on the PCR reads and lists one entry per CDR3 protein. This sample carries about 460,000 distinct CDR3 sequences, approximately 45% of them seen once, and the ten largest clones take 9% to 13%. The sequenced material came from blood. This chain joins TRBV29-1 and TRBJ1-1, with unresolved D. The clonotype comes from a girl aged 5 to 17 with multiple sclerosis. The CDR3 DNA reads TGCAGCGTCGCTAGTTGCACTGAAGCTTTCTTT. Its protein is CSVASCTEAFF. The entire variable domain, with the rest obtained from reference TRBV29-1 and TRBJ1-1, is as follows: SAVISQKPSRDICQRGTSLTIQCQVDSQVTMMFWYRQQPGQSLTLIATANQGSEATYESGFVIDKFPISRPNLTFSTLTVSNMSPEDSSIYLCSVASCTEAFFGQGTRLTVV.